This T cell receptor beta chain was recovered during a study of patients and donors after allogeneic stem cell transplantation. V shed 5 bases and J shed 0 bases, with 16 bases lying between them. The germline V gene has CDR1 SGHDN and CDR2 FVKESK. This CDR3 spans 16 amino acids. TCRdb re-called the RT-PCR reads with MiXCR, one entry per CDR3 protein. This repertoire shows some 960,000 distinct CDR3 sequences, 15% to 20% found once; its top ten account for 6%. This clonotype was detected only a few times. This clonotype was obtained from a human donor who was either an allogeneic HSCT recipient or a stem cell or donor lymphocyte infusion donor (not recorded which). It is not recorded whose cells these are; they may come from a transplant donor. The V call is TRBV14, the J call TRBJ1-1; unclear D gene. The sequenced sample consisted of blood, either unsorted or a sorted T cell fraction (not recorded which). The CDR3 DNA reads TGTGCCAGCAGCTCCCGGGTCAATAAAATGAACACTGAAGCTTTCTTT. Its protein is CASSSRVNKMNTEAFF.